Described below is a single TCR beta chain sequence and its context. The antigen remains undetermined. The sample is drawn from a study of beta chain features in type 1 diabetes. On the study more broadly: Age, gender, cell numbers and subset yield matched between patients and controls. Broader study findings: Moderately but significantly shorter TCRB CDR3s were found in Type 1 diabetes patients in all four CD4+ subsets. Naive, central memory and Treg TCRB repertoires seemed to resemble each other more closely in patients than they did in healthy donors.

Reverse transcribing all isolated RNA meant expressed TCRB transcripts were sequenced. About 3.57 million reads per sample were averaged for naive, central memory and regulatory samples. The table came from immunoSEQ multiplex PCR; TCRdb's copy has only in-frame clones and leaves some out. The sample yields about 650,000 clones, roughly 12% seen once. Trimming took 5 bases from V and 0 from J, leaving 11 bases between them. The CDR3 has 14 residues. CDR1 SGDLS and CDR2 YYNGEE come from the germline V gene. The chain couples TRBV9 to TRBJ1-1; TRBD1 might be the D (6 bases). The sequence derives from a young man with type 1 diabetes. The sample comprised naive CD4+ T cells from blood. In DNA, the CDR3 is TGTGCCAGCAGTACCGGGACAATGAACACTGAAGCTTTCTTT. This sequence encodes CASSTGTMNTEAFF. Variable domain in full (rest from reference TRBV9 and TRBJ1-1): DSGVTQTPKHLITATGQRVTLRCSPRSGDLSVYWYQQSLDQGLQFLIQYYNGEERAKGNILERFSAQQFPDLHSELNLSSLELGDSALYFCASSTGTMNTEAFFGQGTRLTVV.